This TCR beta chain was profiled in a study of cytomegalovirus exposure and HLA in healthy donors. The PCR was carried out with 60 Vbeta primers and 13 Jbeta primers. Profiled with immunoSEQ multiplex PCR; TCRdb holds only in-frame clones, not every one. This sample has fewer than 85,000 clones; approximately 82% occur once, and the top ten carry over 15%. The CDR3 covers 15 residues. The V and J ends lost 8 bases and 4 bases respectively, with 18 bases between them. Germline V gives CDR1 MRHNA, CDR2 SNTAGT. This clone was seen a single time. Antigen unknown. General study results and limits: In a later analysis, 17,000 or so TCR beta sequences were associated with HLA alleles at 0.05 false discovery rate. The likely origin of a cluster of highly shared sequence variants was a sequencing artifact. TCR beta V segments were, for the most part, productive about 87% or about 30% of the time in an earlier analysis.

The chain uses TRBV6-4 and TRBJ2-1; tentatively, D is TRBD2 (5 bases). The receptor comes from a man in his 70s in good health and CMV-seropositive. The source material was PBMCs. The CDR3 DNA is TGTGCCAGCCGGGCGGGTCAAGAAGGATACAATGAGCAGTTCTTC. It translates to CASRAGQEGYNEQFF.